The 9 T cell receptor beta chains below were found in one sample sequenced in a study of blood T cell repertoires in COVID-19. The assay was immunoSEQ multiplex PCR, and TCRdb's table has in-frame clones only and misses some. This sample has about 66,000 clones, with about 90% found just once. Sequenced sample: peripheral blood. These receptors were taken from a man in his sixties with acute or convalescent COVID-19.

The chain recombines TRBV6-5 with TRBJ2-7; 10 bases map to TRBD2. V shed 9 bases and J 3 bases; nucleotides not matched to a gene: 8. CDR1 and CDR2 from the germline V gene are MNHEY and SVGAGI. This CDR3 is built from 14 residues. The CDR3 DNA is TGTGCCAGGGGGGGACTAGCGCCAAACTACGAGCAGTACTTC. Its protein is CARGGLAPNYEQYF.

V is TRBV7-9 and J is TRBJ1-3, with 8 bases that match TRBD1. Germline values: CDR1 SEHNR, CDR2 FQNEAQ (reference sequence). The V and J ends lost 1 base and 4 bases, in that order; junction bases with no gene match: 12. The CDR3 runs to 18 residues. Written as DNA, the CDR3 is TGTGCCAGCAGCTTAGGGGGGACAGGAAGACTATCGGGAAACACCATATATTTT. It specifies CASSLGGTGRLSGNTIYF.

The rearrangement uses TRBV7-2 and TRBJ2-3; D gene ambiguous. V dropped 3 bases and J dropped 4 bases, with 5 bases sitting between them. This CDR3 comprises 12 residues. CDR1 is SGHTA, CDR2 FQGNSA, per germline. CDR3 nucleotide sequence: TGTGCCAGCAGCTTCGTCCCAGATACGCAGTATTTT. Residues: CASSFVPDTQYF.

The chain uses TRBV25-1 and TRBJ2-1, with 7 bases aligning to TRBD1. CDR1 is MGHDK, CDR2 SYGVNS, per germline. J lost 8 bases, V lost 3 bases, and 7 bases had no gene match. The CDR3 consists of 14 residues. The CDR3 here is CASSDPRTGDEQFF. For the CDR3, the DNA is TGTGCCAGCAGTGACCCCAGAACAGGGGATGAGCAGTTCTTC.

The rearrangement links TRBV10-2 to TRBJ2-7; 10 bases match TRBD2. After removal of 5 bases from V and 3 bases from J, the junction contained 7 bases not matched to a gene. The CDR3 is made up of 15 amino acids. Looked up from germline, CDR1 is WSHSY and CDR2 is SAAADI. The CDR3 DNA sequence: TGCGCCAGCAGTCTCCTAGCGGGGGCCGTCTACGAGCAGTACTTC. Translation gives CASSLLAGAVYEQYF.

The chain carries TRBV27 and TRBJ2-1; D gene unclear. Germline V gene sequence: CDR1 MNHEY, CDR2 SMNVEV (reference sequence). V was cut by 2 bases and J by 9 bases, with 11 bases left in between. The length of the CDR3 is 13 residues. The CDR3 reads CASSLNAGTEQFF. The CDR3 DNA reads TGTGCCAGCAGTTTAAATGCAGGTACTGAGCAGTTCTTC.

This clone showed up just a few times. In the same sample, other DNA sequences code for this CDR3. The J gene is TRBJ1-2, the V gene TRBV5-6; TRBD1 matches 7 bases. Trimming removed 5 bases from V and 2 bases from J; junction bases left unmatched: 3. The CDR3 has 13 amino acids. Germline V gene data show CDR1 as SGHDT and CDR2 as YYEEEE. This CDR3 reads CASRPTGNYGYTF. DNA of the CDR3: TGTGCCAGCAGACCGACAGGGAACTATGGCTACACCTTC. Complete variable domain (other parts from reference TRBV5-6 and TRBJ1-2): DAGVTQSPTHLIKTRGQQVTLRCSPKSGHDTVSWYQQALGQGPQFIFQYYEEEERQRGNFPDRFSGHQFPNYSSELNVNALLLGDSALYLCASRPTGNYGYTFGSGTRLTVV.

For the CDR3, the DNA is TGCAGTGCTAGTTTGACAGTGACTGCAACTAATGAAAAACTGTTTTTT. Protein: CSASLTVTATNEKLFF. This chain uses TRBV20-1 with TRBJ1-4; D may be TRBD1 (5 bases). Germline V gene data show CDR1 as DFQATT and CDR2 as SNEGSKA (reference sequence). The CDR3 runs to 16 residues. V shed 3 bases and J shed 0 bases, with 14 bases lying between them.

The CDR3: CASTTGRSSYEQYF. CDR3 DNA: TGTGCCAGCACTACAGGACGGAGCTCCTACGAGCAGTACTTC. V gene TRBV2 combines with J gene TRBJ2-7, with D perhaps matching TRBD1 (5 bases). This CDR3 region has 14 residues. Germline lookup yields CDR1 SNHLY and CDR2 FYNNEI. The V and J ends lost 7 bases and 0 bases respectively, with 13 bases between them.